This TCR beta chain is drawn from a study of blood T cell repertoires in COVID-19. Per the original data handling: Cell counts per sample came from amplifying reference gene primers. This table comes from immunoSEQ multiplex PCR, and its TCRdb copy is limited to in-frame clones, with some not included. The V and J calls and clone size were taken over from that table, and D and trimming were inferred from the DNA. The data contain 320,000 or so clones, under 90% of them seen just once; the ten biggest clones take up 4% to 6%. V was pared by 0 bases and J by 0 bases, with 11 bases of the junction left unmatched. From germline, CDR1 is MNHEY and CDR2 SMNVEV (reference sequence). The length of the CDR3 is 19 residues. Two negative PCRs, clearance, or symptom resolution had been documented for recovered Cohort 3 donors.

The chain employs TRBV27 and TRBJ1-5; TRBD1 aligns across 7 bases. The TCR was taken from a man aged 60-69 years who had recovered from COVID-19. The sequenced sample was PBMCs or T cells enriched from blood (not recorded which). CDR3 amino acids: CASSLSEGAGRYSNQPQHF. CDR3 sequence (DNA): TGTGCCAGCAGTTTATCGGAGGGGGCGGGACGATATAGCAATCAGCCCCAGCATTTT.